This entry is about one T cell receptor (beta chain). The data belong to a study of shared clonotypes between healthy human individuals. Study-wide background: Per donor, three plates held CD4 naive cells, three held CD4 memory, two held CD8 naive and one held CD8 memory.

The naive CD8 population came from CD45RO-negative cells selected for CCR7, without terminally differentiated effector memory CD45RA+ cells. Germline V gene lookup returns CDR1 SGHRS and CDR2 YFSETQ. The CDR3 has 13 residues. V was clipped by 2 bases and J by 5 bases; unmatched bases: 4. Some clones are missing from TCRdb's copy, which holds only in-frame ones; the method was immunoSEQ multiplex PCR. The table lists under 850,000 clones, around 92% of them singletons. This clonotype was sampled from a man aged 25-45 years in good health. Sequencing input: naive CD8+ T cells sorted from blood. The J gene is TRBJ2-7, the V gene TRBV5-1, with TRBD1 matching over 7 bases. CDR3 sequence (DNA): TGCGCCAGCAGCTTAATAGACAGGGACGAGCAGTACTTC. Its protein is CASSLIDRDEQYF. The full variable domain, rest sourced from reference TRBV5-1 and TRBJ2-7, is KAGVTQTPRYLIKTRGQQVTLSCSPISGHRSVSWYQQTPGQGLQFLFEYFSETQRNKGNFPGRFSGRQFSNSRSEMNVSTLELGDSALYLCASSLIDRDEQYFGPGTRLTVT.